This entry lists 32 T cell receptor beta chains sequenced from one sample in a study of graft-versus-host responses after intestinal transplantation. Method: immunoSEQ multiplex PCR; TCRdb's copy keeps in-frame clones and lacks some. The sample carries 50,000 to 60,000 clones, about nine tenths recorded once. These receptors lack a known antigen. The sequenced sample was unstimulated CD4+ T cells sorted from spleen or lymph node cells, obtained before transplant. The origin of the receptors is a human donor who was the organ donor for an intestinal transplant.

The V gene is TRBV2, the J gene TRBJ2-3; 7 nucleotides align to TRBD2. This CDR3 has 17 amino acids. V lost 3 bases and J lost 0; bases outside the gene matches: 9. Per germline, CDR1 SNHLY and CDR2 FYNNEI. The CDR3 here is CASSDPWTRASTDTQYF. As DNA, the CDR3 is TGTGCCAGCAGTGACCCTTGGACTAGAGCTAGCACAGATACGCAGTATTTT.

V is TRBV7-6 and J is TRBJ2-7; possible D gene TRBD1, 5 bases. Trimming left V 4 bases short and J 0 bases short, with 10 bases between. The CDR3 sequence is 14 residues long. Germline V gene sequence: CDR1 SGHVS, CDR2 FNYEAQ. The CDR3 bases are TGTGCCAGCAGCTCCTCCCAGGGCTCCTACGAGCAGTACTTC. Translating it yields CASSSSQGSYEQYF.

The chain recombines TRBV7-2 with TRBJ2-2; 9 bases map to TRBD1. Looked up from germline, CDR1 is SGHTA and CDR2 is FQGNSA. The J segment lost 3 bases and the V segment lost 3 bases, leaving 8 bases of the junction unmatched. The CDR3 is made up of 17 amino acids. For the CDR3, the DNA is TGTGCCAGCAGCTTTCCGGGACAGGGTATACACACCGGGGAGCTGTTTTTT. Amino acids: CASSFPGQGIHTGELFF.

V gene TRBV6-6 combines with J gene TRBJ2-3, with D perhaps matching TRBD2 (6 bases). V lost 0 bases, J lost 6 bases, and 16 bases lay in between. The CDR3 spans 16 residues. CDR1 and CDR2 (germline): MNHNY, SVGAGI (reference sequence). The CDR3 DNA reads as TGTGCCAGCAGTTACTCTCGGGACTCCCGTGGGGATACGCAGTATTTT. It translates to CASSYSRDSRGDTQYF.

The V gene is TRBV30, the J gene TRBJ2-5; perhaps TRBD1 as D (6 bases). Germline CDR1 and CDR2: GTSNPN and SVGIG (reference sequence). Between the trimmed V and J ends, which lost 1 base and 1 base, there was a span of 7 bases. The CDR3 loop spans 13 amino acids. The CDR3 here is CAWSAGVQETQYF. The DNA for the CDR3 is TGTGCCTGGAGTGCAGGGGTCCAAGAGACCCAGTACTTC.

A single count supports this clone. The V and J genes are TRBV5-1 and TRBJ1-4; D perhaps matches TRBD1 (5 bases). Trimming left V 3 bases short and J 8 bases short, with 20 bases between. The CDR3 totals 16 residues. Germline V gene data show CDR1 as SGHRS and CDR2 as YFSETQ. The CDR3 sequence is CASSYLGTMPREKLFF. DNA of the CDR3: TGCGCCAGCAGCTATTTGGGGACGATGCCTAGGGAAAAACTGTTTTTT. The variable domain in full, with the rest retrieved from reference TRBV5-1 and TRBJ1-4, is KAGVTQTPRYLIKTRGQQVTLSCSPISGHRSVSWYQQTPGQGLQFLFEYFSETQRNKGNFPGRFSGRQFSNSRSEMNVSTLELGDSALYLCASSYLGTMPREKLFFGSGTQLSVL.

This chain uses TRBV12-5 with TRBJ2-1; 13 nucleotides match TRBD2. This CDR3 has 16 residues. Germline V gene sequence: CDR1 LGHNT, CDR2 FRNRAP. The J segment lost 4 bases and the V segment lost 0 bases, leaving 0 bases of the junction unmatched. The CDR3 here is CASGLVLAGGYNEQFF. In DNA form, the CDR3 reads TGTGCTAGTGGTTTGGTACTAGCGGGAGGGTACAATGAGCAGTTCTTC.

Comments on this clone: The sample contains more than one DNA sequence encoding this CDR3. The rearrangement uses TRBV27 and TRBJ2-5; a weak D match, TRBD2 (5 bases). Deletions cut 3 bases from V and 2 bases from J, with 7 bases between. Per the germline V gene, CDR1 is MNHEY and CDR2 is SMNVEV (reference sequence). The CDR3 extends over 13 amino acids. As DNA, the CDR3 is TGTGCCAGCAGTTTTCGGGGACAAGAGACCCAGTACTTC. It yields the protein CASSFRGQETQYF.

To note about this clone: At one end, the junction sequence differs from germline, possibly due to a read error. V usage is TRBV28 and J usage is TRBJ2-1, with D perhaps assigned TRBD1 or TRBD2 (5 bases each). This CDR3 is built from 14 residues. The germline CDR1 and CDR2 sequences are MDHEN and SYDVKM. CDR3 sequence (DNA): TGTGCCAGCACCCGGCTAGGTGTCGGTTCGGGGCAGCTCTTC. Translation gives CASTRLGVGSGQLF. Variable domain in full (rest from reference TRBV28 and TRBJ2-1): DVKVTQSSRYLVKRTGEKVFLECVQDMDHENMFWYRQDPGLGLRLIYFSYDVKMKEKGDIPEGYSVSREKKERFSLILESASTNQTSMYLCASTRLGVGSGQLFGPGTRLTVL.

The V and J genes are TRBV7-2 and TRBJ2-7; D call uncertain. CDR1 is SGHTA, CDR2 FQGNSA, per germline. V was trimmed by 2 bases and J by 2 bases, leaving 7 bases between them. CDR3 size: 13 residues. The CDR3 protein is CASSLIPTYEQYF. In nucleotides, the CDR3 is TGTGCCAGCAGCTTAATCCCCACCTACGAGCAGTACTTC.

The chain combines TRBV6-4 with TRBJ2-1; 13 bases line up with TRBD2. The ends lost 6 bases at V and 5 bases at J; junction bases unmatched: 4. The CDR3 extends over 15 amino acids. In germline, CDR1 is MRHNA, CDR2 SNTAGT. The CDR3 sequence: CASSVLAGGNNEQFF. The CDR3 nucleotides read TGTGCCAGCAGCGTACTAGCGGGAGGGAACAATGAGCAGTTCTTC.

The DNA of the CDR3 is TGTGCCAGCACCCCGGGGGAGAACACCGGGGAGCTGTTTTTT. Its translation is CASTPGENTGELFF. V usage is TRBV9 and J usage is TRBJ2-2, with a weak D call TRBD2 (6 bases). In germline, CDR1 is SGDLS, CDR2 YYNGEE. Trimming removed 6 bases from V and 1 base from J, with 10 bases in between. The CDR3 sequence is 14 residues long.

The CDR3 spells CASSRQGANTGELFF. The CDR3 coding sequence is TGTGCCAGTAGTCGGCAGGGGGCGAACACCGGGGAGCTGTTTTTT. V and J are TRBV19 and TRBJ2-2; 7 bases match TRBD1. Trimming cost V 5 bases and J 0 bases; bases outside gene matches: 3. This CDR3 contains 15 residues. CDR1 is LNHDA and CDR2 is SQIVND in the germline V gene (reference sequence). Filled out from reference TRBV19 and TRBJ2-2, the complete variable domain reads DGGITQSPKYLFRKEGQNVTLSCEQNLNHDAMYWYRQDPGQGLRLIYYSQIVNDFQKGDIAEGYSVSREKKESFPLTVTSAQKNPTAFYLCASSRQGANTGELFFGEGSRLTVL.

J is TRBJ2-3 and V is TRBV9; D unresolved. Trimming took 0 bases from V and 3 from J, leaving 5 bases between them. CDR3 length equals 13 residues. The germline gives CDR1 SGDLS, CDR2 YYNGEE. CDR3 loop: CASSVDGTDTQYF. The CDR3 bases are TGTGCCAGCAGCGTAGATGGGACAGATACGCAGTATTTT.

CDR3 nucleotides: TGTGCCAGCAGCGCACTAGCGGGAGGGACCTACAATGAGCAGTTCTTC. Protein product: CASSALAGGTYNEQFF. J is TRBJ2-1 and V is TRBV7-3; 13 positions match TRBD2. This CDR3 has 16 residues. Germline V gene lookup returns CDR1 SGHTA and CDR2 FQGTGA. V trimming: 5 bases; J trimming: 2 bases; junction bases outside the gene matches: 3.

The rearrangement uses TRBV28 and TRBJ2-2; 12 bases map to TRBD2. CDR3 length equals 16 residues. From germline, CDR1 is MDHEN and CDR2 SYDVKM. Germline trimming cut 6 bases from V and 6 bases from J; bases unmatched to any gene: 8. For the CDR3, the DNA is TGTGCCAGCAGCCCCACTAGCGGGAGGATTTCCGGGGAGCTGTTTTTT. Protein sequence: CASSPTSGRISGELFF.

The chain joins TRBV7-9 to TRBJ2-2, with D perhaps TRBD1 (6 bases). V was cut by 6 bases and J by 5 bases, with 10 bases left in between. CDR1 and CDR2 from the germline V gene are SEHNR and FQNEAQ (reference sequence). The CDR3 loop spans 13 amino acids. This CDR3 is CASSVTGTGELFF. The CDR3 DNA reads TGTGCCAGCAGTGTTACAGGGACCGGGGAGCTGTTTTTT. The full variable domain, with the rest looked up from reference TRBV7-9 and TRBJ2-2, is DTGVSQNPRHKITKRGQNVTFRCDPISEHNRLYWYRQTLGQGPEFLTYFQNEAQLEKSRLLSDRFSAERPKGSFSTLEIQRTEQGDSAMYLCASSVTGTGELFFGEGSRLTVL.

The genes are TRBV7-3 and TRBJ2-1; 7 nucleotides agree with TRBD1. Germline CDR1 SGHTA, CDR2 FQGTGA. The CDR3 is 15 residues long. Trimming at V came to 5 bases and at J to 0 bases, leaving 4 bases not matched to a gene. The CDR3 here is CASSPDRDSYNEQFF. CDR3 coding DNA: TGTGCCAGCAGCCCAGACAGGGACTCCTACAATGAGCAGTTCTTC.

This chain connects TRBV28 to TRBJ1-5, with D unclear. Trimming removed 6 bases at V and 1 base at J, with 7 bases between. This CDR3 is built from 13 residues. Per germline, CDR1 MDHEN and CDR2 SYDVKM. Here the CDR3 reads CASSPQSNQPQHF. The CDR3 nucleotides read TGTGCCAGCAGCCCACAGAGCAATCAGCCCCAGCATTTT. Full variable domain (rest looked up from reference TRBV28 and TRBJ1-5): DVKVTQSSRYLVKRTGEKVFLECVQDMDHENMFWYRQDPGLGLRLIYFSYDVKMKEKGDIPEGYSVSREKKERFSLILESASTNQTSMYLCASSPQSNQPQHFGDGTRLSIL.

The genes are TRBV19 and TRBJ2-7; D tentatively reads TRBD1 or TRBD2 (5 bases each). In germline, CDR1 is LNHDA, CDR2 SQIVND (reference sequence). This CDR3 region has 15 residues. The ends were cut back, 3 bases at V and 3 bases at J, with 15 bases in the middle. CDR3 DNA sequence: TGTGCCAGTAGTATTTCTAGTGGGGACGTCTACGAGCAGTACTTC. It encodes CASSISSGDVYEQYF.

The V and J genes are TRBV29-1 and TRBJ2-2; 7 bases fit TRBD2. There are 16 residues in the CDR3. The J segment lost 2 bases and the V segment lost 3 bases, leaving 9 bases of the junction unmatched. Germline values: CDR1 SQVTM, CDR2 ANQGSEA. CDR3 sequence: CSVEGWASGNTGELFF. The CDR3 DNA sequence: TGCAGCGTTGAGGGCTGGGCTAGCGGAAACACCGGGGAGCTGTTTTTT.

The chain combines TRBV6-5 with TRBJ2-3; 7 nucleotides align to TRBD2. The CDR3 loop spans 15 amino acids. CDR1 is MNHEY, CDR2 SVGAGI, per germline. V was clipped by 0 bases and J by 5 bases; unmatched bases: 5. The CDR3 DNA sequence: TGTGCCAGCAGTTACTCGTCCCAGCGGGGAGATACGCAGTATTTT. Its protein product is CASSYSSQRGDTQYF.

The chain links TRBV20-1 to TRBJ2-3; D gene unclear. From germline, CDR1 is DFQATT and CDR2 SNEGSKA (reference sequence). The CDR3 sequence is 10 residues long. Trimming took 4 bases from V and 5 from J, leaving 4 bases between them. CDR3 region: CSATKDTQYF. The DNA of the CDR3 is TGCAGTGCTACCAAAGATACGCAGTATTTT.

The chain couples TRBV29-1 to TRBJ2-1, with D perhaps being TRBD1 or TRBD2 (5 bases each). V dropped 7 bases and J dropped 0 bases, with 7 bases sitting between them. CDR3 length: 12 amino acids. Germline CDR1 and CDR2: SQVTM and ANQGSEA. The CDR3 is CSGGSSYNEQFF. As DNA, the CDR3 is TGCAGCGGGGGGTCCTCCTACAATGAGCAGTTCTTC.

The rearrangement uses TRBV4-2 and TRBJ1-4; D uncertain. The V end was cut by 6 bases, the J end by 7 bases, with 12 bases between. Germline V gene sequence: CDR1 LGHNA, CDR2 YNFKEQ. The CDR3 length is 13 residues. The DNA for the CDR3 is TGTGCCAGCAGTGAGGAACTGGGTGAAAAACTGTTTTTT. Its protein product is CASSEELGEKLFF.

The table lists this clone with a few counts. The V and J genes are TRBV7-8 and TRBJ2-3; tentative D call: TRBD2 (7 bases). The germline V gene has CDR1 SGHVS and CDR2 FQNEAQ. The CDR3 contains 14 residues. Between the trimmed V and J ends, which lost 9 bases and 2 bases, there was a span of 15 bases. The CDR3 nucleotides are TGTGCCAGTGAAAGGGGGGGGATCACAGATACGCAGTATTTT. This codes for CASERGGITDTQYF. Variable domain in full (rest from reference TRBV7-8 and TRBJ2-3): GAGVSQSPRYKVAKRGQDVALRCDPISGHVSLFWYQQALGQGPEFLTYFQNEAQLDKSGLPSDRFFAERPEGSVSTLKIQRTQQEDSAVYLCASERGGITDTQYFGPGTRLTVL.

The gene calls are TRBV5-1 and TRBJ2-4; a possible D gene is TRBD1 (7 bases). V was trimmed by 4 bases and J by 8 bases, leaving 16 bases between them. The V gene's germline CDR1 is SGHRS and CDR2 YFSETQ. There are 14 residues in the CDR3. In nucleotides, the CDR3 is TGCGCCAGCAGCCCGCGGGACAGACGGGACATTCAGTACTTC. It yields the protein CASSPRDRRDIQYF.

The chain employs TRBV4-2 and TRBJ1-3; 8 nucleotides align to TRBD1. This CDR3 spans 16 amino acids. The V and J ends lost 1 base and 3 bases, in that order; junction bases with no gene match: 5. CDR1 and CDR2 from the germline V gene are LGHNA and YNFKEQ. The CDR3 DNA reads TGTGCCAGCAGCCAAGCTACGGACAGGGTTGGAAACACCATATATTTT. Translated, it gives CASSQATDRVGNTIYF.

The CDR3 sequence is CATDRGGDEKLFF. CDR3 nucleotides: TGTGCCACCGACAGAGGGGGGGATGAAAAACTGTTTTTT. The V and J genes are TRBV6-6 and TRBJ1-4; D is possibly TRBD1 (6 bases). The CDR3 is 13 amino acids. Trimming pared 10 bases from V and 6 bases from J, leaving 15 bases between. Per the germline V gene, CDR1 is MNHNY and CDR2 is SVGAGI (reference sequence).

The rearrangement joins TRBV7-6 to TRBJ1-1; a possible D gene is TRBD1 (5 bases). This CDR3 is built from 13 residues. V dropped 2 bases and J dropped 8 bases, with 12 bases sitting between them. Per the germline V gene, CDR1 is SGHVS and CDR2 is FNYEAQ. The CDR3 region is CASSLRGGGEAFF. CDR3 nucleotides: TGTGCCAGCAGCTTACGGGGCGGAGGCGAAGCTTTCTTT.

This chain joins TRBV27 and TRBJ1-2; 7 bases are a match to TRBD1. Trimming removed 6 bases from V and 4 bases from J; junction bases left unmatched: 8. This CDR3 comprises 14 residues. Germline values: CDR1 MNHEY, CDR2 SMNVEV (reference sequence). The CDR3 region has the DNA TGTGCCAGCAGCCAAGGAGGGGGCGGCTATGGCTACACCTTC. Translating it yields CASSQGGGGYGYTF.

This chain connects TRBV9 to TRBJ1-3; D not resolved. This CDR3 comprises 15 residues. Germline CDR1 is SGDLS and CDR2 is YYNGEE. The ends were cut back, 0 bases at V and 4 bases at J, with 11 bases in the middle. For the CDR3, the DNA is TGTGCCAGCAGCGTAGGTTGGGAATCCGGAAACACCATATATTTT. It translates to CASSVGWESGNTIYF.